This is a list of T cell receptor beta chains from one sample in a study of blood T cell repertoires in COVID-19. The protocol was immunoSEQ multiplex PCR, while the TCRdb copy is restricted to in-frame clones and leaves out a portion. The sample records about 200,000 clones, roughly 80% being singletons. Sequencing input: peripheral blood. These receptors were collected from a woman aged 65 to 85 with acute or convalescent COVID-19. Each CDR3 is given with its conserved first and last residue. D genes are given only for firm matches. The size of a clone is reported for some rows only, either as once, few or many, or as a class for expanded clones.

V: TRBV3-1/TRBV3-2
length: 14
J: TRBJ2-2
D: TRBD2
size: .
DNA: TGTGCCAGTTTGAACGGGGGGGCCAATCGGGAGCTGTTTTTT
CDR3: CASLNGGANRELFF

V: TRBV6-1
length: 16
J: TRBJ1-1
D: .
size: once
DNA: TGTGCCAGCAGTGAAGGGCAGGGGCTGTCGAACACTGAAGCTTTCTTT
CDR3: CASSEGQGLSNTEAFF

V: TRBV7-2
length: 16
J: TRBJ1-2
D: TRBD1
size: .
DNA: TGTGCCAGCAGCTTAGCCGGCAGGGGGCTGAGGAGTGGCTACACCTTC
CDR3: CASSLAGRGLRSGYTF

V: TRBV2
length: 15
J: TRBJ1-5
D: .
size: .
DNA: TGTGCCAGCAGTGACGAGGGCAGGGGATGGCGGCCCCAGCATTTT
CDR3: CASSDEGRGWRPQHF

V: TRBV6-5
length: 13
J: TRBJ1-2
D: TRBD1
size: .
DNA: TGTGCCAGCAGTAGGGACAGGGCAGGAGGCTACACCTTC
CDR3: CASSRDRAGGYTF

V: TRBV3-1/TRBV3-2
length: 15
J: TRBJ2-5
D: TRBD2
size: .
DNA: TGTGCCAGCAGCCACTGGGATAGCGGGGGAAAGACCCAGTACTTC
CDR3: CASSHWDSGGKTQYF

V: TRBV5-1
length: 15
J: TRBJ2-3
D: .
size: .
DNA: TGCGCCAGCAGGGCACAGGGGACTTACGCAGATACGCAGTATTTT
CDR3: CASRAQGTYADTQYF

V: TRBV6-5
length: 13
J: TRBJ2-5
D: .
size: .
DNA: TGTGCCGGGAGCGGACAGCTGAAAGAGACCCAGTACTTC
CDR3: CAGSGQLKETQYF

V: TRBV11-2
length: 12
J: TRBJ1-1
D: .
size: few
DNA: TGTGCCAGCAGCTTAGATACGGGGGGAGCTTTCTTT
CDR3: CASSLDTGGAFF

V: TRBV24-1
length: 16
J: TRBJ2-2
D: TRBD1
size: once
DNA: TGTGCCACCAGTGATCCGGGACAGGGGGACACCGGGGAGCTGTTTTTT
CDR3: CATSDPGQGDTGELFF

V: TRBV4-2
length: 15
J: TRBJ2-2
D: .
size: .
DNA: TGTGCCAGCAGCCAAGAAAAGTATTCGGCCGGGGAGCTGTTTTTT
CDR3: CASSQEKYSAGELFF

V: TRBV4-1
length: 16
J: TRBJ1-4
D: .
size: .
DNA: TGCGCCAGCAGCCAATCCCCAGGTCCAACTAATGAAAAACTGTTTTTT
CDR3: CASSQSPGPTNEKLFF

V: TRBV19
length: 15
J: TRBJ1-2
D: TRBD1
size: .
DNA: TGTGCCAGTAGTATGGGACAGACCATAGGCTATGGCTACACCTTC
CDR3: CASSMGQTIGYGYTF

V: TRBV7-3
length: 15
J: TRBJ2-3
D: .
size: once
DNA: TGTGCCAGCAGCTTTGGTCGGGGGGCGACAGATACGCAGTATTTT
CDR3: CASSFGRGATDTQYF

V: TRBV11-2
length: 11
J: TRBJ2-7
D: .
size: few
DNA: TGTGCCAGCGGGGGCGCCTACGAGCAGTACTTC
CDR3: CASGGAYEQYF

V: TRBV5-1
length: 14
J: TRBJ1-5
D: .
size: .
DNA: TGCGCCAGCAGCTTCACCCCCGAGGCACAGCCCCAGCATTTT
CDR3: CASSFTPEAQPQHF

V: TRBV7-2
length: 12
J: TRBJ2-3
D: .
size: .
DNA: TGTGCCAGCAGCCCTCGGGGAGATACGCAGTATTTT
CDR3: CASSPRGDTQYF

V: TRBV24-1
length: 14
J: TRBJ2-1
D: TRBD2
size: .
DNA: TGTGCCACCAGTGACCCGGGGGGGGCGGATGAGCAGTTCTTC
CDR3: CATSDPGGADEQFF

V: TRBV3-1/TRBV3-2
length: 15
J: TRBJ2-2
D: .
size: .
DNA: TGTGCCAGCAGCCAAGATAATTGGAACACCGGGGAGCTGTTTTTT
CDR3: CASSQDNWNTGELFF

V: TRBV19
length: 16
J: TRBJ2-3
D: TRBD2
size: .
DNA: TGTGCCAGTAGTCAACTAGCGGGGGGGCCGAGAGATACGCAGTATTTT
CDR3: CASSQLAGGPRDTQYF

V: TRBV24-1
length: 14
J: TRBJ2-7
D: .
size: once
DNA: TGTGCCACCAGTGACCCCACCGCTAGCGTCGAGCAGTACTTC
CDR3: CATSDPTASVEQYF

V: TRBV7-2
length: 14
J: TRBJ2-5
D: .
size: .
DNA: TGTGCCAGCAGCGCTTGGCAGGGCTTTGGGACCCAGTACTTC
CDR3: CASSAWQGFGTQYF

V: TRBV7-9
length: 15
J: TRBJ2-2
D: .
size: many
DNA: TGTGCCAGCCCAGCGCGGACAAGGTCCACCGGGGAGCTGTTTTTT
CDR3: CASPARTRSTGELFF

V: TRBV29-1
length: 14
J: TRBJ1-2
D: .
size: .
DNA: TGCAGCGTTGAAGATATGGAGGGCGGCTATGGCTACACCTTC
CDR3: CSVEDMEGGYGYTF

V: TRBV6-6
length: 16
J: TRBJ1-2
D: .
size: .
DNA: TGTGCCAGCAGTAGCGAGGTTGGCAGACGAACCTATGGCTACACCTTC
CDR3: CASSSEVGRRTYGYTF

V: TRBV6-5
length: 14
J: TRBJ1-2
D: .
size: .
DNA: TGTGCCAGTACAAGAATAGCCGCTAACTATGGCTACACCTTC
CDR3: CASTRIAANYGYTF

V: TRBV7-9
length: 14
J: TRBJ2-5
D: TRBD1
size: .
DNA: TGTGCCAGCAGCTTAGACAGGGGGCTGGAGACCCAGTACTTC
CDR3: CASSLDRGLETQYF

V: TRBV11-2
length: 13
J: TRBJ2-1
D: .
size: .
DNA: TGTGCCAGCAGCGCCGAACAGGGTACTGAGCAGTTCTTC
CDR3: CASSAEQGTEQFF

V: TRBV19
length: 16
J: TRBJ2-7
D: TRBD2
size: .
DNA: TGTGCCAGTAGTCCAACCGGGACTAGCGGGGACTACGAGCAGTACTTC
CDR3: CASSPTGTSGDYEQYF

V: TRBV2
length: 14
J: TRBJ1-5
D: .
size: .
DNA: TGTGCCAGCAGTGACCTGACAGCCAATCAGCCCCAGCATTTT
CDR3: CASSDLTANQPQHF

V: TRBV9
length: 15
J: TRBJ2-6
D: .
size: .
DNA: TGTGCCAGCGGACCACGGGGCTCTGGGGCCAACGTCCTGACTTTC
CDR3: CASGPRGSGANVLTF

V: TRBV5-1
length: 14
J: TRBJ2-7
D: .
size: .
DNA: TGCGCCAGCAGCGCAGACAGGTTTTCCTACGAGCAGTACTTC
CDR3: CASSADRFSYEQYF

V: TRBV6-5
length: 16
J: TRBJ1-2
D: .
size: .
DNA: TGTGCCAGCAGTTACTCGAAATTTGGAGGAGGCTATGGCTACACCTTC
CDR3: CASSYSKFGGGYGYTF

V: TRBV6-6
length: 13
J: TRBJ1-5
D: TRBD1
size: .
DNA: TGTGCCAGCAGTTACCACCCAGGGGGGACCCAGCATTTT
CDR3: CASSYHPGGTQHF

V: TRBV9
length: 15
J: TRBJ2-1
D: .
size: .
DNA: TGTGCCAGCAGTGGAGGTCCCCTCGGGTTGGGGGAGCAGTTCTTC
CDR3: CASSGGPLGLGEQFF

V: TRBV29-1
length: 13
J: TRBJ1-1
D: .
size: .
DNA: TGCAGCGTTCTCTCGACAGGGAACACTGAAGCTTTCTTT
CDR3: CSVLSTGNTEAFF

V: TRBV6-1
length: 18
J: TRBJ1-5
D: TRBD1
size: .
DNA: TGTGCCAGCAGTGAACACTCGTGGGACAGGATTCGCAATCAGCCCCAGCATTTT
CDR3: CASSEHSWDRIRNQPQHF

V: TRBV5-6
length: 18
J: TRBJ1-6
D: TRBD1
size: .
DNA: TGTGCCAGCAGCCTCCGAAGGACAGGGAACGTCTATAATTCACCCCTCCACTTT
CDR3: CASSLRRTGNVYNSPLHF

V: TRBV6-1
length: 14
J: TRBJ1-5
D: .
size: .
DNA: TGTGCCAGCAGTGAGGGGCAGGGCCCTAGGGCCCAGCATTTT
CDR3: CASSEGQGPRAQHF

V: TRBV7-8
length: 15
J: TRBJ2-7
D: TRBD1
size: .
DNA: TGTGCCAGCAGCTTAGGTGGGACAGAATCCTACGAGCAGTACTTC
CDR3: CASSLGGTESYEQYF

V: TRBV3-1/TRBV3-2
length: 16
J: TRBJ2-1
D: TRBD2
size: .
DNA: TGTGCCAGCAGCCTCGGGACGGCGGGGGGCTACAATGAGCAGTTCTTC
CDR3: CASSLGTAGGYNEQFF